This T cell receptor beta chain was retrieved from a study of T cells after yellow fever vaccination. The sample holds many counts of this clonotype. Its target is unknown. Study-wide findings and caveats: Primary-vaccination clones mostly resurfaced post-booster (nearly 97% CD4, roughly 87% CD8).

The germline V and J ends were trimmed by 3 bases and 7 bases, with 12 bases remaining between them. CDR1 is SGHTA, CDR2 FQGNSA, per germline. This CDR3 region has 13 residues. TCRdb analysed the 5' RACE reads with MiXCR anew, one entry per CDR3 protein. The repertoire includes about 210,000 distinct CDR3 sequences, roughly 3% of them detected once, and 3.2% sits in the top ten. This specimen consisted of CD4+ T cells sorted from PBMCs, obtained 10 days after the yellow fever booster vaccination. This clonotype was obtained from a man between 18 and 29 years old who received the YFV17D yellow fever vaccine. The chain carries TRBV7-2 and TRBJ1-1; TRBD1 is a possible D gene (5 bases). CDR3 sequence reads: CASSLDRDGEAFF. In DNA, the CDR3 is TGTGCCAGCAGCTTGGACCGGGACGGTGAAGCTTTCTTT.